These T cell receptor beta chains were read from a single sample in a study of cytomegalovirus exposure and HLA in healthy donors. The repertoire was sequenced with immunoSEQ multiplex PCR; TCRdb's copy has only in-frame clones and lacks some. The data hold over 200,000 clones, with over 65% observed a single time. Source material: PBMCs. The receptors were gathered from a woman aged 60 to 75 in good health and CMV-seropositive. Both conserved end residues are part of each CDR3. D genes are given only for firm matches. A clone size is listed for some rows: how often the clone was seen (once, few, many), or a class if it is expanded.

CASSTGGYRTF	TGTGCCAGCAGCACGGGAGGGTATAGGACCTTC	-	TRBJ1-2	11	-	TRBV11-1
CASSLLAGAGNEQFF	TGCGCCAGCAGCTTACTGGCGGGTGCCGGCAATGAGCAGTTCTTC	few	TRBJ2-1	15	-	TRBV5-1
CASSLEDREQFF	TGTGCCAGCAGCTTAGAGGACAGAGAGCAGTTCTTC	-	TRBJ2-1	12	-	TRBV7-2
CASSSGEGSYNEQFF	TGTGCCAGCAGCTCGGGGGAGGGATCCTACAATGAGCAGTTCTTC	-	TRBJ2-1	15	TRBD2	TRBV7-2
CASSLGQGNYGYTF	TGTGCCAGCAGCTTAGGACAGGGAAACTATGGCTACACCTTC	-	TRBJ1-2	14	TRBD1	TRBV7-2
CASSQSGRGEIAGISSYEQYF	TGCGCCAGCAGTCAATCGGGTAGGGGGGAGATAGCGGGTATAAGCTCCTACGAGCAGTACTTC	-	TRBJ2-7	21	-	TRBV23-1
CASSQSPSGRYYEQYF	TGCGCCAGCAGCCAAAGTCCTAGCGGGAGGTACTACGAGCAGTACTTC	-	TRBJ2-7	16	TRBD2	TRBV4-1
CASSLVGQVEETQYF	TGTGCCAGCAGCTTGGTTGGACAGGTAGAGGAGACCCAGTACTTC	few	TRBJ2-5	15	TRBD1	TRBV5-5
CASSLAGQGGLAFF	TGTGCCAGCAGCTTAGCGGGACAGGGAGGTTTGGCTTTCTTT	-	TRBJ1-1	14	TRBD1	TRBV7-2
CASSLSFGGSYGYTF	TGTGCCAGCAGCTTAAGTTTTGGCGGAAGCTATGGCTACACCTTC	-	TRBJ1-2	15	-	TRBV7-9
CASNRGEGRTDTQYF	TGTGCCAGCAATAGGGGGGAGGGCCGCACAGATACGCAGTATTTT	-	TRBJ2-3	15	-	TRBV6-5
CASSPLQGEQYF	TGTGCCAGCAGCCCTTTACAGGGGGAGCAGTACTTC	-	TRBJ2-7	12	TRBD1	TRBV7-2
CASSLTSTGGYEQYF	TGTGCCAGCTCTCTCACTAGTACAGGGGGCTACGAGCAGTACTTC	-	TRBJ2-7	15	TRBD1	TRBV18
CASSLPEGARYEQYF	TGTGCCAGCAGCTTACCCGAGGGGGCGCGATACGAGCAGTACTTC	-	TRBJ2-7	15	TRBD1	TRBV7-2
CASTGGGGTDTQYF	TGTGCCAGCACCGGGGGCGGGGGTACAGATACGCAGTATTTT	-	TRBJ2-3	14	-	TRBV9
CASSLANLSYTDTQYF	TGTGCCAGCAGCTTAGCAAATCTCAGTTACACAGATACGCAGTATTTT	few	TRBJ2-3	16	-	TRBV7-7
CASSFGFAGGNEQFF	TGCGCCAGCAGCTTCGGTTTCGCAGGGGGGAATGAGCAGTTCTTC	-	TRBJ2-1	15	-	TRBV5-1
CAWSLLLGQQETQYF	TGTGCCTGGAGTCTCCTATTGGGACAACAAGAGACCCAGTACTTC	few	TRBJ2-5	15	-	TRBV30
CAWSPRAEGTQYF	TGTGCCTGGAGTCCCCGGGCTGAGGGGACCCAGTACTTC	-	TRBJ2-5	13	-	TRBV30
CASSGLLGQYTF	TGTGCCAGTAGTGGACTACTGGGCCAATACACCTTC	-	TRBJ1-2	12	-	TRBV19
CASSLYSARSETQYF	TGTGCCAGCAGTTTATACTCGGCCAGGTCCGAGACCCAGTACTTC	once	TRBJ2-5	15	-	TRBV28
CASSVYSDNSPLHF	TGTGCCAGCAGCGTCTATTCTGATAATTCACCCCTCCACTTT	-	TRBJ1-6	14	-	TRBV7-8
CASGSPGTSGGVYEQYF	TGTGCCTCCGGGTCTCCCGGGACTAGCGGGGGGGTCTACGAGCAGTACTTC	-	TRBJ2-7	17	TRBD2	TRBV28
CASSVETGGGETQYF	TGTGCCAGCAGTGTCGAGACAGGGGGGGGAGAGACCCAGTACTTC	-	TRBJ2-5	15	TRBD1	TRBV2
CASSLQAFALDEQFF	TGTGCCAGCAGCTTACAGGCCTTCGCACTTGATGAGCAGTTCTTC	few	TRBJ2-1	15	-	TRBV7-7
CASSSRQNNQPQHF	TGTGCCAGCAGTTCCCGACAGAATAATCAGCCCCAGCATTTT	-	TRBJ1-5	14	-	TRBV6-6
CASSQDPQIGNTIYF	TGTGCCAGCAGCCAAGACCCCCAGATTGGAAACACCATATATTTT	-	TRBJ1-3	15	-	TRBV14
CASSPPGGVTQYF	TGTGCCAGCTCACCACCAGGGGGGGTGACTCAGTACTTC	-	TRBJ2-5	13	-	TRBV18
CASWIGTSRTDTQYF	TGCGCCAGCTGGATCGGGACTAGTAGAACAGATACGCAGTATTTT	-	TRBJ2-3	15	TRBD2	TRBV5-1
CASGTNQGAQPQHF	TGTGCCAGCGGGACCAATCAGGGGGCTCAGCCCCAGCATTTT	-	TRBJ1-5	14	TRBD1	TRBV27